These 6 T cell receptor beta chains were sequenced from one sample in a study of blood T cell repertoires in COVID-19 (dated by TCRdb to the early 2020s). The library was built by means of the immunoSEQ multiplex PCR assay. TCRdb provides this immuneACCESS table in a form limited to in-frame rearrangements. Some clones are lacking; in checked studies, under half of them reflect an unresolved V gene, and why the rest are absent is not known. The sample table records 150,000 to 200,000 clones; more than 65% of these occur just once. The leading ten clones occupy nearly 15% of the sample. The sample comprised PBMCs or T cells enriched from blood (not recorded which). These receptors were taken from a man between 45 and 60 years old who had recovered from COVID-19.

This clone was detected a few times. This chain uses TRBV9 with TRBJ2-7; 7 positions match TRBD2. The CDR3 has 14 amino acids. Unmatched junction bases numbered 6, after V lost 4 bases and J lost 2 bases. CDR1 and CDR2 (germline): SGDLS, YYNGEE. CDR3 in amino acids: CASSPETSTYEQYF. CDR3 DNA sequence: TGTGCCAGCAGCCCTGAGACTAGCACCTACGAGCAGTACTTC.

The chain links TRBV19 to TRBJ1-6; no firm D call. The CDR3 is 14 amino acids. Between the trimmed V and J ends, which lost 3 bases and 7 bases, there was a span of 10 bases. Looked up from germline, CDR1 is LNHDA and CDR2 is SQIVND (reference sequence). CDR3 sequence reads: CASSITQQNSPLHF. Here the CDR3 DNA reads TGTGCCAGTAGTATTACACAGCAGAATTCACCCCTCCACTTT.

This rearrangement joins TRBV9 to TRBJ1-2, with 9 bases lining up with TRBD1. V dropped 4 bases and J dropped 7; count of bases not matched to a gene: 5. This CDR3 is built from 13 residues. The germline CDR1 and CDR2 sequences are SGDLS and YYNGEE. The chain's CDR3 is CASSLTGGIGYTF. CDR3 DNA sequence: TGTGCCAGCAGCCTTACAGGGGGCATTGGCTACACCTTC.

This chain joins TRBV6-5 and TRBJ1-1; the D is unclear. Germline CDR1 is MNHEY and CDR2 is SVGAGI. V lost 0 bases, J lost 0 bases, and 2 bases lay in between. This CDR3 is built from 13 residues. CDR3 amino acids: CASSYSMNTEAFF. The CDR3 coding sequence is TGTGCCAGCAGTTACTCCATGAACACTGAAGCTTTCTTT.

The chain carries TRBV12-3 or TRBV12-4 and TRBJ2-7; no firm D call. With 5 bases removed from V and 7 bases from J, the gap between germline ends came to 15 bases. The CDR3 contains 13 residues. CDR3 protein: CASSLRGAIEQYF. The CDR3 DNA reads as TGTGCCAGCAGTCTCCGTGGTGCTATTGAGCAGTACTTC.

This clone was seen a single time. V is TRBV3-1 (or the pseudogene TRBV3-2) and J is TRBJ1-5, with a weak D call TRBD1 (6 bases). This CDR3 is 14 amino acids long. V gave up 3 bases and J gave up 3 bases, with 9 bases separating them. Germline CDR1 LGHDT, CDR2 YNNKEL (reference sequence). The CDR3 sequence: CASSHTGHNQPQHF. CDR3 nucleotides: TGTGCCAGCAGCCATACAGGGCACAATCAGCCCCAGCATTTT.